Listed below are T cell receptor beta chains from one sample, sequenced in a study of metastatic and nonmetastatic thyroid tumors. TCRdb reanalyzed the PCR reads via MiXCR. In the table there are 21,000 or so clones, around a fifth of which are singletons. The sequenced material came from tumor tissue. The receptors were gathered from a female donor with papillary thyroid cancer or a benign thyroid nodule (not recorded which). Some clones in this sample may be carry-over from other donors' samples. Each CDR3 is given with its conserved first and last residue. The D gene is left open where the match is weak. Clone size appears in some rows only: once, few, many, or a class for an expanded clone.

clone size	V gene	CDR3 length	J gene	D gene	CDR3 DNA	CDR3 protein
many	TRBV28	14	TRBJ1-4	-	TGTGCCAGCAGTTTAGGCATGCTTAATGAAAAACTGTTTTTT	CASSLGMLNEKLFF
few	TRBV6-1	15	TRBJ1-5	-	TGTGCCAGAATCGGGGGGTGGGAGGAATCAGAGCCCCAGCATTTT	CARIGGWEESEPQHF
few	TRBV12-3/TRBV12-4	15	TRBJ2-3	TRBD2	TGTGCCAGCAACGACGGACTAGCGGGAGTGGATACGCAGTATTTT	CASNDGLAGVDTQYF
many	TRBV7-2	15	TRBJ2-7	-	TGTGCCAGCAGCCCTCAGGCAGAGTCCGTCTACGAGCAGTACTTC	CASSPQAESVYEQYF
medium-sized	TRBV2	13	TRBJ2-7	-	TGTGCCAGCAGTGACGGTTTATCCTACGAGCAGTACTTC	CASSDGLSYEQYF
many	TRBV15	15	TRBJ2-1	-	TGTGCCACCAGCAGAGATGGGGCTAGCCTCAATGAGCAGTTCTTC	CATSRDGASLNEQFF
few	TRBV6-1	14	TRBJ1-5	-	TGTGCCAGCAGTGATGAAGGACGCAATCAGCCCCAGCATTTT	CASSDEGRNQPQHF
medium-sized	TRBV13	16	TRBJ2-7	TRBD2	TGTGCCAGCAGCTTAGGGCGGGAGTGGGGGATTTACGAGCAGTACTTC	CASSLGREWGIYEQYF
-	TRBV10-3	16	TRBJ2-3	TRBD2	TGTGCCATCAGCGGGACTAGCGGGAGATCTATAGATACGCAGTATTTT	CAISGTSGRSIDTQYF
-	TRBV5-4	13	TRBJ2-1	TRBD2	TGTGCCAGCAGCTCGGGACTAGCGGGGAGGCAGTTCTTC	CASSSGLAGRQFF
few	TRBV28	16	TRBJ2-1	-	TGTGCCAGCATCAATATGTGGGGACAAGTTAACAATGAGCAGTTCTTC	CASINMWGQVNNEQFF
many	TRBV20-1	13	TRBJ2-7	-	TGCAGTGCTAGAGGGGCGGGTGGCTACGAGCAGTACTTC	CSARGAGGYEQYF
many	TRBV29-1	14	TRBJ2-3	-	TGCAGCGTTGCGCCCTCTGGCGGCACAGATACGCAGTATTTT	CSVAPSGGTDTQYF
-	TRBV11-2	16	TRBJ2-7	TRBD2	TGTGCCAGCAGCTCTAGATCGACTAGCGGCTCCTACGAGCAGTACTTC	CASSSRSTSGSYEQYF
few	TRBV11-2	15	TRBJ2-7	-	TGTGCCAGCAGCGCGAGCTACAAGGGCTCCCACGAGCAGTACTTC	CASSASYKGSHEQYF
-	TRBV5-1	15	TRBJ2-7	-	TGCGCCAGCAGCTTGGGGGAAGGTGCTCTCTACGAGCAGTACTTC	CASSLGEGALYEQYF
-	TRBV5-1	17	TRBJ2-2	-	TGCGCCAGCAGCTTGGCCGCGGCGGACCCGAACACCGGGGAGCTGTTTTTT	CASSLAAADPNTGELFF
-	TRBV12-3/TRBV12-4	16	TRBJ1-5	TRBD1	TGTGCCAGCAGTTTACAGGGACAGGGGTTTAGCCAGCCCCAGCATTTT	CASSLQGQGFSQPQHF
many	TRBV2	16	TRBJ2-1	TRBD2	TGTGCCAGCAGGGAAAGGGGGACTAGCGGGAGTTTAGTGCAGTTCTTC	CASRERGTSGSLVQFF
once	TRBV20-1	15	TRBJ2-1	TRBD1	TGCGGTGCTAGAGATCCGGGACAGGGGTCTGGTGAGCAGTTCTTC	CGARDPGQGSGEQFF
-	TRBV5-1	15	TRBJ2-1	-	TGCGCCAGCAACGAATGGCCGGAGAGCTACAATGAGCAGTTCTTC	CASNEWPESYNEQFF
medium-sized	TRBV28	13	TRBJ2-7	-	TGTGCCAGCAGTTTCGTCGGGTACTACGAGCAGTACTTC	CASSFVGYYEQYF
many	TRBV29-1	14	TRBJ2-2	TRBD1	TGCAGCTTCCGACAGGGGGCGAACACCGGGGAGCTGTTTTTT	CSFRQGANTGELFF
many	TRBV6-2/TRBV6-3	14	TRBJ2-3	-	TGTGCCAGCAGTCCCCGGGAAAGCACAGATACGCAGTATTTT	CASSPRESTDTQYF
-	TRBV20-1	15	TRBJ2-7	TRBD2	TGCAGTGCACCCCCTAGCGGGAGGGCCAAGAACGAGCAGTACTTC	CSAPPSGRAKNEQYF
medium-sized	TRBV24-1	15	TRBJ2-7	TRBD2	TGTGCCACCAGTGATCCTAGCGGGAGTAACTACGAGCAGTACTTC	CATSDPSGSNYEQYF
-	TRBV5-1	14	TRBJ1-1	-	TGCGCCAGCAGCTTGGGGGGAGAGAACACTGAAGCTTTCTTT	CASSLGGENTEAFF
-	TRBV11-2	13	TRBJ1-2	-	TGTGCCAGCAGCTTAGGACAGCCGTATGGCTACACCTTC	CASSLGQPYGYTF
-	TRBV19	14	TRBJ1-1	-	TGTGCCAGTAGTTCTCCGATGGGGACCACTGAAGCTTTCTTT	CASSSPMGTTEAFF
medium-sized	TRBV6-2/TRBV6-3	14	TRBJ2-7	-	TGTGCCAGCAGTAGAGAAGGTCCCTCCTACGAGCAGTACTTC	CASSREGPSYEQYF
many	TRBV5-1	17	TRBJ1-1	-	TGCGCCAGCAGCTTGGGGCCGGGATCTACTTTGAGCACTGAAGCTTTCTTT	CASSLGPGSTLSTEAFF
-	TRBV6-1	11	TRBJ2-1	-	TGTGCCAGCGCACCCTACAATGAGCAGTTCTTC	CASAPYNEQFF
few	TRBV20-1	16	TRBJ2-4	TRBD2	TGCAGTGCTAGAGATCTTACTAGCGGGACCAAAAACATTCAGTACTTC	CSARDLTSGTKNIQYF
-	TRBV15	14	TRBJ1-5	-	TGTGCCACCAGCAGCCCATCGACAGTTCAGCCCCAGCATTTT	CATSSPSTVQPQHF
few	TRBV20-1	16	TRBJ2-1	TRBD2	TGCAGTGCTAGAGATGGGAGCGGGAGACCCTACAATGAGCAGTTCTTC	CSARDGSGRPYNEQFF
many	TRBV6-4	15	TRBJ2-1	TRBD2	TGTGCCAGCAGTCCACTAGCGGGAGAAAACGTTGAGCAGTTCTTC	CASSPLAGENVEQFF
few	TRBV5-1	15	TRBJ2-7	TRBD1	TGCGCCAGCAGCTATGGGACAGGCGATCCTTACGAGCAGTACTTC	CASSYGTGDPYEQYF
many	TRBV7-8	13	TRBJ1-5	-	TGTGCCAGCAGCTACGGGGTCAATCAGCCCCAGCATTTT	CASSYGVNQPQHF
-	TRBV11-2	15	TRBJ1-4	TRBD1	TGTGCCAGCAGCACGACAGGGGGAGAGAATGAAAAACTGTTTTTT	CASSTTGGENEKLFF
-	TRBV20-1	15	TRBJ1-4	-	TGCAGTGCTAGACCCCCCGACAGCCGATATGAAAAACTGTTTTTT	CSARPPDSRYEKLFF
-	TRBV11-2	13	TRBJ2-3	-	TGTGCCAGCAGCTTAGAGGGTGTCGGTACGCAGTATTTT	CASSLEGVGTQYF
-	TRBV15	16	TRBJ2-1	TRBD2	TGTGCCACCAATAGAGGGGGTAGCGGGATGGTTAATGAGCAGTTCTTC	CATNRGGSGMVNEQFF
-	TRBV20-1	15	TRBJ2-1	TRBD2	TGCAGTGCTAGTGGCTCGAGCGGGAGTATGAATGAGCAGTTCTTC	CSASGSSGSMNEQFF
few	TRBV7-9	12	TRBJ2-7	TRBD1	TGTGCCAGCAGGGACAGGGGCCACGAGCAGTACTTC	CASRDRGHEQYF
-	TRBV5-4	19	TRBJ2-6	-	TGTGCCAGCAGCTCAGGGAACAGGGTTAGGTTAACTGGGGCCAACGTCCTGACTTTC	CASSSGNRVRLTGANVLTF
-	TRBV2	13	TRBJ2-5	-	TGTGCCAGCAGACTGGACAACCAAGAGACCCAGTACTTC	CASRLDNQETQYF
-	TRBV6-1	18	TRBJ2-1	-	TGTGCCAGCAGTGACTATATCCTGGAGGGCCAGTCCTACAATGAGCAGTTCTTC	CASSDYILEGQSYNEQFF
many	TRBV3-1	16	TRBJ2-5	TRBD2	TGTGCCAGCAGTCTAAGGACTAGCGGGAGTGGTGAGACCCAGTACTTC	CASSLRTSGSGETQYF
-	TRBV11-1	16	TRBJ1-2	TRBD1	TGTGCCAGCAGCTTCGAAAGGACAGGGGATAACTATGGCTACACCTTC	CASSFERTGDNYGYTF
few	TRBV5-4	14	TRBJ2-1	-	TGTGCCAGCAGCCAGGAGGTATTGCGGAATGAGCAGTTCTTC	CASSQEVLRNEQFF
-	TRBV5-1	15	TRBJ2-7	-	TGCGCCAGCAGCTCCCTAGGGAGTGGAGTCGACTATCAGTACTTC	CASSSLGSGVDYQYF
many	TRBV7-2	13	TRBJ2-7	TRBD1	TGTGCCAGCAGCATGTACAGGGGCAACGAGCAGTACTTC	CASSMYRGNEQYF
-	TRBV11-2	14	TRBJ2-7	-	TGTGCCAGCAGCTTAGGTACGGGAAAATACGAGCAGTACTTC	CASSLGTGKYEQYF